This T cell receptor beta chain was observed in a study of brain T cells in children with intractable seizures. General study findings and limits: Viral specificity was inferred only from CDR3 similarity; HCMV serostatus was unknown.

The germline V gene encodes CDR1 SGHTA and CDR2 FQGTGA. The V gene lost 7 bases and the J gene lost 7 bases, with 13 bases spanning the gap. The CDR3 totals 13 residues. Only cases whose brain tissue showed the highest T cell transcript signatures were sequenced. At least one anti-epileptic drug was given before surgery. Note on this clone: Its target is unknown.

The assay was immunoSEQ multiplex PCR, and TCRdb's table has in-frame clones only and misses some. The sample yields 65,000 to 85,000 clones, 85% to 95% seen once. The sample in question was peripheral blood, obtained at surgery. J is TRBJ2-2 and V is TRBV7-3, with a possible D match to TRBD1 (6 bases). This receptor was taken from a boy less than two years old with tuberous sclerosis and intractable seizures. Here the CDR3 DNA reads TGTGCCAGCACCGATAGGACAGACGGGGAGCTGTTTTTT. Encoded protein: CASTDRTDGELFF.